These 10 T cell receptor beta chains originate from one sample sequenced in a study of blood T cell repertoires in COVID-19. Generated by immunoSEQ multiplex PCR, the TCRdb table keeps only in-frame clones and is missing some. The repertoire holds hundreds of thousands of clones, about 90% seen once, with 1.3% to 1.5% in the top ten. Sequences were obtained from peripheral blood. Receptor source: a man aged 80 or over with acute or convalescent COVID-19.

V usage is TRBV6-6 and J usage is TRBJ1-1; tentative D call: TRBD1 (6 bases). Germline V gene data show CDR1 as MNHNY and CDR2 as SVGAGI (reference sequence). V was clipped by 5 bases and J by 8 bases, with 12 bases between them. The CDR3 extends over 12 amino acids. CDR3 protein: CASSRRGPEAFF. The CDR3 DNA sequence: TGTGCCAGCAGTCGCAGGGGCCCCGAAGCTTTCTTT.

V and J are TRBV19 and TRBJ1-2; no firm D call. The CDR3 is 13 amino acids. V was pared by 5 bases and J by 8 bases, with 15 bases between. CDR1 is LNHDA and CDR2 is SQIVND in the germline V gene (reference sequence). The CDR3 reads CASSFQRSGGYTF. CDR3 bases: TGTGCCAGTAGTTTCCAACGTTCGGGAGGCTACACCTTC.

The V and J genes are TRBV12-5 and TRBJ2-3, with D unclear. Trimming removed 6 bases at V and 2 bases at J, with 6 bases between. Germline assignment: CDR1 LGHNT and CDR2 FRNRAP. The CDR3 is 12 amino acids. The DNA for the CDR3 is TGTGCTAGTGGCCCTACCACAGATACGCAGTATTTT. The encoded protein is CASGPTTDTQYF.

V and J are TRBV19 and TRBJ2-2; 7 nucleotides agree with TRBD2. Trimming at V came to 2 bases and at J to 5 bases, leaving 5 bases not matched to a gene. CDR3 length: 15 amino acids. CDR1 and CDR2 (germline): LNHDA, SQIVND (reference sequence). The CDR3 sequence is CASSILTSATGELFF. The DNA of the CDR3 is TGTGCCAGTAGTATACTTACTAGCGCGACCGGGGAGCTGTTTTTT.

The DNA of the CDR3 is TGTGCCAGTATGACCGGGACAGGGGTTACTGAAGCTTTCTTT. It translates to CASMTGTGVTEAFF. V gene TRBV27 combines with J gene TRBJ1-1, with TRBD1 identical over 10 bases. The CDR3 loop spans 14 amino acids. The V gene end was trimmed by 9 bases and the J gene end by 5 bases; junction bases not matched to a gene: 9. CDR1 is MNHEY and CDR2 is SMNVEV in the germline V gene (reference sequence).

Notes on this clone: This sample also contains other DNA sequences that code for the same CDR3. This sequence joins TRBV5-1 and TRBJ1-1; the D gene is possibly TRBD1 (5 bases). Germline V gene lookup returns CDR1 SGHRS and CDR2 YFSETQ. CDR3 length equals 15 residues. V was trimmed by 1 base and J by 2 bases, leaving 12 bases between them. As DNA, the CDR3 is TGCGCCAGCAGCTTGTTAGGGGCCTCTAACACTGAAGCTTTCTTT. Translating gives CASSLLGASNTEAFF.

The chain has TRBV7-8 and TRBJ1-1, with a weak D call TRBD1 (5 bases). This CDR3 spans 14 amino acids. Germline V gives CDR1 SGHVS, CDR2 FQNEAQ. V shed 2 bases and J shed 1 base, with 8 bases lying between them. Here the CDR3 DNA reads TGTGCCAGCAGCTTAAGGCAGGGGAACACTGAAGCTTTCTTT. It specifies CASSLRQGNTEAFF.

The V and J genes are TRBV6-2 or TRBV6-3 and TRBJ1-1; 8 bases fit TRBD1. The junction had 9 bases not matched to a gene; V was cut back by 5 bases and J by 1 base. The CDR3 is made up of 16 amino acids. CDR1 and CDR2 from the germline V gene are MNHEY and SVGEGT. This CDR3 is CASSRDRQFRNTEAFF. CDR3 sequence (DNA): TGTGCCAGCAGTCGGGACAGGCAGTTTAGGAACACTGAAGCTTTCTTT.

CDR3 amino acids: CASKGRGGSGEAFF. CDR3 nucleotide sequence: TGTGCCAGTAAAGGGAGGGGAGGATCGGGAGAAGCTTTCTTT. The rearrangement uses TRBV19 and TRBJ1-1; a possible D gene is TRBD1 (5 bases). CDR1 is LNHDA, CDR2 SQIVND, per germline (reference sequence). V lost 7 bases to trimming and J lost 8 bases, with 20 bases between them. There are 14 residues in the CDR3.

The rearrangement uses TRBV19 and TRBJ2-6, with unresolved D. This CDR3 region has 13 residues. V lost 7 bases, J lost 2 bases, and 6 bases lay in between. Per germline, CDR1 LNHDA and CDR2 SQIVND (reference sequence). The CDR3 spells CASTGTGANVLTF. CDR3 nucleotides: TGTGCCAGTACAGGAACTGGGGCCAACGTCCTGACTTTC.